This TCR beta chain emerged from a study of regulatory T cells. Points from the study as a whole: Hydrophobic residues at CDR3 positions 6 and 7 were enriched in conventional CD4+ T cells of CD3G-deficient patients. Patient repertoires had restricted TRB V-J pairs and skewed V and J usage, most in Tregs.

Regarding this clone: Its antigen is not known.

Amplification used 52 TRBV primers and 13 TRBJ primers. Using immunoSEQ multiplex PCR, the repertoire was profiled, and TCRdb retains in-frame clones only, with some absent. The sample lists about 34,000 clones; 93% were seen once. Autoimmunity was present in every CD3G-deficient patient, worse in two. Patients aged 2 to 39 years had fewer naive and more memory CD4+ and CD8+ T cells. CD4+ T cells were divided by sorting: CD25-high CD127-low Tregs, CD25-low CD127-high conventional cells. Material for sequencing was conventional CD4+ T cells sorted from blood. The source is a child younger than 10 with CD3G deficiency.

Written as DNA, the CDR3 is TGTGCCAGCAGTCGACGGTTTAATGAGCAGTTCTTC. Translation gives CASSRRFNEQFF. The chain has TRBV28 and TRBJ2-1; no firm D call. The CDR3 is made up of 12 amino acids. V lost 5 bases to trimming and J lost 7 bases, with 9 bases between them. In germline, CDR1 is MDHEN, CDR2 SYDVKM.